This T cell receptor (beta chain) was recovered during a study of T cell repertoires in cytomegalovirus infection. Overall study: Public TCR beta signature analysis indicated the presence of both CMV infection and matching HLA type. General study findings and limits: There were carriers of CMV plus the relevant HLA, and cumulative public TCR beta family frequency identified them.

TCRdb redid the calling of the reads with MiXCR, one entry per CDR3 protein. The sample consists of about 450,000 distinct CDR3 sequences, roughly a third of them appearing once. Germline V gives CDR1 SGDLS, CDR2 YYNGEE. CDR3 length equals 12 residues. V was cut by 3 bases and J by 11 bases, with 14 bases left in between. With regard to this clonotype: What it binds is not known.

Material for sequencing was PBMCs. This chain connects TRBV9 to TRBJ2-5; D is possibly TRBD1 (5 bases). The TCR was taken from a human donor in good health (CMV status not recorded). Some clones in this sample may be carry-over from other donors' samples. CDR3 bases: TGTGCCAGCAGCGACGTGGGGCAAGTACAGTACTTC. It specifies CASSDVGQVQYF.